The rows below give T cell receptor beta chains drawn from one sample of a study of radiotherapy plus CTLA-4 blockade in lung cancer. Sequencing was performed with immunoSEQ multiplex PCR; in TCRdb, only in-frame clones are kept and a portion is missing. Of roughly 30,000 clones listed, about 77% are singletons. The material sequenced was peripheral blood, taken from a patient treated with radiotherapy plus ipilimumab. The receptors were sampled from a human donor with non-small cell lung cancer that progressed on radiotherapy plus ipilimumab. CDR3s include the opening cysteine and the closing phenylalanine or tryptophan. Fields, in order: clone size, V gene, J gene, CDR3 length, D gene, CDR3 protein, CDR3 DNA. A D gene is named only where the DNA matches it firmly. The size field is filled for only some rows; it gives once, few, many or a size class.

-	TRBV10-2	TRBJ1-1	14	-	CASRGYRGYTEAFF	TGCGCCAGCAGGGGTTACCGGGGTTACACTGAAGCTTTCTTT
once	TRBV2	TRBJ2-1	15	-	CASTPTQAGYNEQFF	TGTGCCAGCACCCCTACCCAGGCGGGATACAATGAGCAGTTCTTC
-	TRBV5-5	TRBJ1-5	15	TRBD1	CASSSGDRDHQPQHF	TGTGCCAGCAGCTCGGGGGACAGGGACCATCAGCCCCAGCATTTT
-	TRBV19	TRBJ2-1	13	-	CASSIGGGNEQFF	TGTGCCAGTAGTATCGGGGGTGGCAATGAGCAGTTCTTC
-	TRBV10-3	TRBJ2-5	14	TRBD1	CAIRAGTGEETQYF	TGTGCCATCAGGGCAGGGACAGGGGAAGAGACCCAGTACTTC
-	TRBV13	TRBJ2-7	15	TRBD2	CASSPLAGSSYEQYF	TGTGCCAGCAGCCCACTAGCGGGCTCCTCCTACGAGCAGTACTTC
few	TRBV7-2	TRBJ2-7	15	-	CASSFPRGAIYEQYF	TGTGCCAGCAGCTTTCCACGGGGAGCGATCTACGAGCAGTACTTC
few	TRBV19	TRBJ2-7	13	-	CASSITRGGEQYF	TGTGCCAGTAGTATAACACGCGGAGGCGAGCAGTACTTC
-	TRBV19	TRBJ1-5	15	-	CASSISGYSNQPQHF	TGTGCCAGTAGTATTTCCGGGTATAGCAATCAGCCCCAGCATTTT
-	TRBV5-1	TRBJ2-1	13	-	CASSLVSYNEQFF	TGCGCCAGCAGCTTGGTCAGTTACAATGAGCAGTTCTTC
-	TRBV7-2	TRBJ1-3	14	-	CASSIDRNGNTIYF	TGTGCCAGCAGCATAGACAGAAATGGAAACACCATATATTTT
-	TRBV6-6	TRBJ2-5	13	-	CASSPRSQETQYF	TGTGCCAGCAGTCCCCGGTCTCAAGAGACCCAGTACTTC
once	TRBV4-3	TRBJ2-1	19	-	CASSPDGAPLGQTYNEQFF	TGCGCCAGCAGCCCAGACGGCGCCCCCCTAGGACAGACCTACAATGAGCAGTTCTTC
-	TRBV6-5	TRBJ1-4	15	-	CASSYSAPTNEKLFF	TGTGCCAGCAGTTACTCGGCGCCAACTAATGAAAAACTGTTTTTT
-	TRBV5-1	TRBJ2-7	14	-	CASSLDQVFYEQYF	TGCGCCAGCAGCTTGGATCAGGTTTTCTACGAGCAGTACTTC
-	TRBV6-6	TRBJ2-7	14	TRBD1	CASSTGTVIYEQYF	TGTGCCAGCAGTACGGGGACAGTAATCTACGAGCAGTACTTC
-	TRBV6-1	TRBJ1-1	13	-	CASTTPWGTEAFF	TGTGCCAGCACTACCCCGTGGGGCACTGAAGCTTTCTTT
few	TRBV6-1	TRBJ2-7	16	-	CASSDYMRADAYEQYF	TGTGCCAGCAGTGACTATATGAGGGCTGACGCCTACGAGCAGTACTTC
-	TRBV5-1	TRBJ1-2	14	TRBD1	CASSSGRTGDGYTF	TGCGCCAGCAGCTCCGGGAGGACAGGGGATGGCTACACCTTC
-	TRBV28	TRBJ2-2	15	-	CASGEQGGDTGELFF	TGTGCCAGCGGGGAACAGGGAGGGGACACCGGGGAGCTGTTTTTT
-	TRBV5-8	TRBJ2-3	15	TRBD1	CASRPRDRATDTQYF	TGTGCCAGCAGGCCCCGGGACAGGGCAACAGATACGCAGTATTTT
-	TRBV4-2	TRBJ2-1	17	TRBD2	CASSQDSPGGSYNEQFF	TGTGCCAGCAGCCAAGATTCTCCGGGGGGGTCCTACAATGAGCAGTTCTTC
-	TRBV2	TRBJ2-7	15	-	CASSEVPGSSYEQYF	TGTGCCAGCAGTGAAGTACCGGGCAGCTCCTACGAGCAGTACTTC
once	TRBV30	TRBJ1-3	14	TRBD1	CAWDDRETGNTIYF	TGTGCCTGGGACGACAGGGAAACTGGAAACACCATATATTTT
once	TRBV27	TRBJ2-7	13	-	CASSLSPLYEQYF	TGTGCCAGCAGTTTATCCCCCCTCTACGAGCAGTACTTC
-	TRBV4-3	TRBJ1-1	15	-	CASSPGVGANTEAFF	TGCGCCAGCAGCCCGGGGGTGGGGGCGAACACTGAAGCTTTCTTT
-	TRBV9	TRBJ1-5	14	-	CASSVGDSRSPQHF	TGTGCCAGCAGCGTAGGAGATTCCCGATCGCCCCAGCATTTT
-	TRBV30	TRBJ1-6	13	-	CAWAVGWGSPLHF	TGTGCCTGGGCCGTGGGGTGGGGTTCACCCCTCCACTTT
-	TRBV6-5	TRBJ1-1	15	-	CASSYGGLMNTEAFF	TGTGCCAGCAGTTACGGGGGCCTCATGAACACTGAAGCTTTCTTT
-	TRBV28	TRBJ2-7	15	TRBD1	CASISGDRRAYEQYF	TGTGCCAGCATATCCGGGGACAGGAGAGCCTACGAGCAGTACTTC
-	TRBV14	TRBJ2-1	14	TRBD2	CASSRGLAGGEQFF	TGTGCCAGCAGCCGGGGACTAGCGGGGGGTGAGCAGTTCTTC
-	TRBV4-2	TRBJ2-7	12	-	CASSQDRVEQYF	TGTGCCAGCAGCCAAGATAGGGTCGAGCAGTACTTC
-	TRBV4-3	TRBJ1-3	15	-	CASSRDQVIGNTIYF	TGCGCCAGCAGCCGCGACCAGGTGATTGGAAACACCATATATTTT
-	TRBV9	TRBJ1-2	14	-	CASSPREGNYGYTF	TGTGCCAGCAGCCCCCGGGAAGGTAACTATGGCTACACCTTC
-	TRBV14	TRBJ1-4	15	-	CASSLLRATNEKLFF	TGTGCCAGCAGCCTGTTGAGGGCGACTAATGAAAAACTGTTTTTT
once	TRBV13	TRBJ2-1	12	-	CASSLFSNEQFF	TGTGCCAGCAGTCTTTTTAGCAATGAGCAGTTCTTC
-	TRBV21-1	TRBJ2-7	17	-	CASSKRRGQGPPYEQYF	TGTGCCAGCAGCAAAAGGCGCGGACAGGGGCCCCCCTACGAGCAGTACTTC
-	TRBV7-8	TRBJ2-1	14	TRBD2	CASSPSGMGNEQFF	TGTGCCAGCAGCCCGAGCGGGATGGGAAATGAGCAGTTCTTC
-	TRBV7-9	TRBJ2-5	15	-	CASSLISGEQETQYF	TGTGCCAGCAGCTTGATTTCAGGGGAGCAAGAGACCCAGTACTTC
-	TRBV7-6	TRBJ2-2	14	-	CASSLGHLTGELFF	TGTGCCAGCAGCTTAGGACACCTCACCGGGGAGCTGTTTTTT
-	TRBV9	TRBJ2-1	21	TRBD2	CASSPGPLVGGGPRSYNEQFF	TGTGCCAGCAGCCCCGGGCCCCTAGTGGGCGGGGGGCCTCGCTCCTACAATGAGCAGTTCTTC
-	TRBV28	TRBJ2-7	15	TRBD1	CASSLFRDSSYEQYF	TGTGCCAGCAGTTTATTCCGGGACAGCTCCTACGAGCAGTACTTC
-	TRBV27	TRBJ2-3	16	TRBD2	CASSLGTSGGTDTQYF	TGTGCCAGCAGTTTAGGAACTAGCGGGGGCACAGATACGCAGTATTTT
few	TRBV7-8	TRBJ1-5	17	TRBD1	CASSLRDRDSSNQPQHF	TGTGCCAGCTCACTCCGGGACAGGGACAGCAGCAATCAGCCCCAGCATTTT
-	TRBV19	TRBJ2-7	18	-	CASSTILPSLGQPYEQYF	TGTGCCAGTAGTACAATCCTTCCATCTCTGGGGCAACCCTACGAGCAGTACTTC
-	TRBV15	TRBJ1-3	16	-	CATSSRRTDSGNTIYF	TGTGCCACCAGCAGCCGCCGGACGGACTCTGGAAACACCATATATTTT
-	TRBV2	TRBJ2-7	13	TRBD1	CASGKDRENEQYF	TGTGCCAGCGGGAAGGACAGGGAAAACGAGCAGTACTTC
-	TRBV19	TRBJ1-1	16	-	CASTPNKVGRNTEAFF	TGTGCCAGTACCCCCAACAAGGTTGGACGAAACACTGAAGCTTTCTTT
-	TRBV27	TRBJ1-2	17	-	CASSLSKAGWTNYGYTF	TGTGCCAGCAGTTTATCGAAGGCGGGCTGGACTAACTATGGCTACACCTTC
-	TRBV19	TRBJ2-1	15	TRBD2	CASSMTSWPTNEQFF	TGTGCCAGTAGTATGACTAGCTGGCCCACCAATGAGCAGTTCTTC